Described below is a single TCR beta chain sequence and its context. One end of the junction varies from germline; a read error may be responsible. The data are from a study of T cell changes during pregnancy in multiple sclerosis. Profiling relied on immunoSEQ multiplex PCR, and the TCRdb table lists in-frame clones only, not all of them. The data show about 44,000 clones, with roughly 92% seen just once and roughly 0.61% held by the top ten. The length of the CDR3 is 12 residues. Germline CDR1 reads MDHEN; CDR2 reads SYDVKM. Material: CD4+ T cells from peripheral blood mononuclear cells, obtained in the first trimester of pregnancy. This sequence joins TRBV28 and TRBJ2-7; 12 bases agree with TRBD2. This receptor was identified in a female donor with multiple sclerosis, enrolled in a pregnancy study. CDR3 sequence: CASSLGSGLAGF. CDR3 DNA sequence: TGTGCCAGCAGTTTGGGAAGTGGACTAGCGGGGTTC.